Below, one T cell receptor (beta chain) is given with its context. Its antigen is undetermined. Profiling relied on immunoSEQ multiplex PCR, and the TCRdb table lists in-frame clones only, not all of them. The table lists tens of thousands of clones, roughly 93% of them singletons. This entry comes from a study of OX40 agonist ivuxolimab in advanced cancers. Study details: An agonistic human IgG2 monoclonal antibody against OX40 (CD134) was given. People who had prior anti-PD-1, anti-PD-L1 or anti-CTLA-4 therapy could take part, and around 40% had some. Study outcomes and limitations: Certain nonresponding patients likewise had low normalized T-cell clonal expansion. With doses of 0.1 to 3.0 mg/kg, CD4+ and CD8+ blood T cells had undergone clonal expansion by week 6.

The germline CDR1 and CDR2 sequences are SGHNT and YENEEA. The V end was cut by 0 bases, the J end by 0 bases, with 4 bases between. The CDR3 sequence is 14 residues long. The TCR comes from an adult with an advanced solid tumor such as melanoma, head and neck, liver or kidney cancer. The J gene is TRBJ2-3, the V gene TRBV11-3; D call uncertain. Sample: CD4+ or CD8+ T cells sorted from blood, taken in a trial of the OX40 agonist ivuxolimab. CDR3: CASSLDTSTDTQYF. CDR3 nucleotides: TGTGCCAGCAGCTTAGATACTAGCACAGATACGCAGTATTTT.